This TCR beta chain appears in the sequencing data of a study of T cell changes during pregnancy in multiple sclerosis. Some clones are missing from TCRdb's copy, which holds only in-frame ones; the method was immunoSEQ multiplex PCR. The table includes approximately 39,000 clones, 90% detected once. This CDR3 is 15 amino acids long. Trimming removed 1 base from V and 4 bases from J; junction bases left unmatched: 4. Germline CDR1 reads SGHTA; CDR2 reads FQGNSA. The sample in question was CD4+ T cells from peripheral blood mononuclear cells, obtained in the second trimester of pregnancy. This chain uses TRBV7-2 with TRBJ1-5; 7 nucleotides match TRBD1. The receptor was isolated from a female donor with multiple sclerosis, enrolled in a pregnancy study. CDR3 in DNA: TGTGCCAGCAGCTTAGTTGGGACAGAAAATCAGCCCCAGCATTTT. Translation gives CASSLVGTENQPQHF.